This T cell receptor beta chain was identified during a study of blood T cell repertoires in COVID-19 (TCRdb year 2020). Background for the entire study: Samples from collaborators originated in the United States, Italy and Spain and spanned both the acute and convalescent phases of COVID-19. The prospective study material was composed of cDNA or gDNA derived from T cells, B-cell-depleted T cells, or PBMCs. Deeply sampled blood TCRbeta repertoires from subjects exposed to, actively infected with, or recovered from COVID-19 were included in the dataset. A freely available public database, intended as a resource for researchers studying the immune response to SARS-CoV-2, is where the repertoires were released. The samples were drawn from the first 160 participants of the ongoing ImmuneRACE study and from about 1,200 subjects provided by 6 global collaborators. Sample metadata almost always included a de-identified subject ID, COVID-19 status, age in years and sex. Where HLA class I and class II types were available, the types were taken from metadata supplied by the sample provider, not from assay-based typing. Results the study describes overall, beyond this receptor: How much clinical and demographic metadata was included differed by source and by participant, and the metadata was provided uncurated.

TCRbeta CDR3 regions were amplified from genomic DNA using the immunoSEQ Assay, a bias-controlled multiplex PCR. The source study handled its data this way. Within the assay, amplification of reference gene primers was used to estimate how many nucleated cells each sample contained. Sequence reads were collapsed and filtered to measure the absolute abundance of every unique TCRbeta CDR3 rearrangement. Productive Simpson clonality was computed per sample as the square root of Simpson's diversity index over productive rearrangements. The table was pulled from immuneACCESS by TCRdb, which kept in-frame rearrangements only. Such tables lose some clones; where checked, under half of the loss comes from unresolved V genes, and the rest has no known cause. V and J calls and clone size follow that table, whereas D and trimming were derived from the DNA. Across this sample there are fewer than 300,000 clones, with roughly 90% seen only once. The biggest ten clones account for roughly 1.1% of the sample.

Note on this clone: No antigen is known for it. Per-base quality was not reported, and no clone a single base away is much larger than it.

Reading the germline V gene (reference sequence) gives CDR1 LGHDT and CDR2 YNNKEL. V and J are truncated by 1 base and 5 bases respectively, leaving an intervening sequence of 11 bases. The CDR3 spans 14 residues, from the cysteine through the phenylalanine. The only DNA kept is the CDR3, 42 bases in frame from the first base. Participants in the prospective study were aged roughly 18 to 89 years, lived in 20 to 25 United States geographic areas, and enrolled through a virtual design. In the prospective study, cohorts were assigned on the basis of participant-reported clinical history obtained from a screening survey and a study questionnaire. For ImmuneRACE Cohort 3, a participant was defined as recovered based on two consecutive negative NP/OP PCR tests, clearance by a healthcare professional, or resolution of symptoms. In the prospective study, whole blood, serum and a nasopharyngeal or oropharyngeal swab were collected from each participant by mobile phlebotomists. Participants in the prospective study had the option to provide additional blood draws and questionnaires over a roughly 2-month period. Before DNA extraction, blood samples from the prospective study were shipped at room temperature or frozen.

The source material was PBMCs or T cells enriched from blood (not recorded which). The clonotype was recovered from a woman in her twenties or thirties who had recovered from COVID-19. The chain couples TRBV3-1 (or the pseudogene TRBV3-2) to TRBJ1-2, and TRBD1 may be the D gene, going by 5 matching bases. The DNA sequence is as follows: TGTGCCAGCAGCCAAGCCCAGGGTTCGTATGGCTACACCTTC. Its protein is CASSQAQGSYGYTF.